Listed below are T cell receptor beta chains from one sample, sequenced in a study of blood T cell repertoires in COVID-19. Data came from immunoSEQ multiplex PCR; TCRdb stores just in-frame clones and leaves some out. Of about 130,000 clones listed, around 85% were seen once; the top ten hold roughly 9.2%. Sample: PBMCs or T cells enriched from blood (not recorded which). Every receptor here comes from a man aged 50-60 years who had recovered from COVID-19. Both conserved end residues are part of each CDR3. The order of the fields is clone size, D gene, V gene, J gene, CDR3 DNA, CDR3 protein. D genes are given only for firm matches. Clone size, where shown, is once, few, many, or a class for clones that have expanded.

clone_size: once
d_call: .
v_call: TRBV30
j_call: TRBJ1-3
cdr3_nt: TGTGCCTGGAGCCTAGGGGCCCCCTCTGGAAACACCATATATTTT
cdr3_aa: CAWSLGAPSGNTIYF

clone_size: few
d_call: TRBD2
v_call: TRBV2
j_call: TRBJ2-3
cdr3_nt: TGTGCCAGCAGCCGGACTAGCGGGAGTACAGATACGCAGTATTTT
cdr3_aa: CASSRTSGSTDTQYF

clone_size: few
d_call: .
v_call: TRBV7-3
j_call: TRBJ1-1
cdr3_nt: TGTGCCAGCAGCTTAACCGGGGAAAGGACTGAAGCTTTCTTT
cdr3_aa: CASSLTGERTEAFF

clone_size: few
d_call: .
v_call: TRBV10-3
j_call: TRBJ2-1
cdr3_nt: TGTGCCATCAGTGAGTCTGACTCCTGGAATGAGCAGTTCTTC
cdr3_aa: CAISESDSWNEQFF

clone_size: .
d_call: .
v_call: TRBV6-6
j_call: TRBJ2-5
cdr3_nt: TGTGCCAGCAGACCCGCGGCAGGGCAAGAGACCCAGTACTTC
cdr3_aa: CASRPAAGQETQYF

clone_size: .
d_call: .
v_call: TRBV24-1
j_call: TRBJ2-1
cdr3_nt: TGTGCCACCAGTCAGGGTTACAATGAGCAGTTCTTC
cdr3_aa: CATSQGYNEQFF

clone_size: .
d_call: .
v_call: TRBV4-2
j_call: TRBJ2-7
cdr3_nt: TGTGCCAGCAGCCAAGGATCCCAGGGGACCTACGAGCAGTACTTC
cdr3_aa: CASSQGSQGTYEQYF

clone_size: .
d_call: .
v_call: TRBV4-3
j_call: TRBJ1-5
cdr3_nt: TGCGCCAGCAGCCAAGTGAGAAATCAGCCCCAGCATTTT
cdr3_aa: CASSQVRNQPQHF

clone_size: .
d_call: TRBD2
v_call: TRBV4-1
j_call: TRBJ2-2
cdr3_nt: TGCGCCAGCAGCTTCCGGACTAGCGGGGGGGCCGGGGAGCTGTTTTTT
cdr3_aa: CASSFRTSGGAGELFF

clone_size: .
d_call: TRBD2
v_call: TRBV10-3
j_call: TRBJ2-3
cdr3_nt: TGTGCCATCAAGAGGGGACTAGCGGGGGGGCCCGATACGCAGTATTTT
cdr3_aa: CAIKRGLAGGPDTQYF

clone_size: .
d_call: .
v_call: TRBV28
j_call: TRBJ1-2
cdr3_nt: TGTGCCAGCAGTGGGGGCGGTAACTATGGCTACACCTTC
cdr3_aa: CASSGGGNYGYTF

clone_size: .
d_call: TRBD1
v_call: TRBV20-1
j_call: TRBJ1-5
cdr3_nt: TGCAGTGCCAGTGGGGGACAGGGGGTTGTGGGGCCCCAGCATTTT
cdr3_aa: CSASGGQGVVGPQHF

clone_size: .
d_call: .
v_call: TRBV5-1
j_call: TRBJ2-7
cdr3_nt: TGCGCCAGCAGCCCCCGGGGGGCGGAGGAGCAGTACTTC
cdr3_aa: CASSPRGAEEQYF

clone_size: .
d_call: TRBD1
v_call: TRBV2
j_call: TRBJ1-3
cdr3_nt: TGTGCCAGCAAAGGACAGGCATCTGGAAACACCATATATTTT
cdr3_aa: CASKGQASGNTIYF

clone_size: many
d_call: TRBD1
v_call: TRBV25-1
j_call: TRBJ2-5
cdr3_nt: TGTGCCAGCAGTTCCGGGACAGCCTTGGTAGAGACCCAGTACTTC
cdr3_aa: CASSSGTALVETQYF

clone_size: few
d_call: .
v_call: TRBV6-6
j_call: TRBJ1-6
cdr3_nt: TGTGCCAGCAGCGGAGCGACAGCGTCACCCCTCCACTTT
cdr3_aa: CASSGATASPLHF

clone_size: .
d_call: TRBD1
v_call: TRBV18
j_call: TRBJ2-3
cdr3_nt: TGTGCCAGCTCACCACCGGCCAGGGGGCGATGGGGAGATACGCAGTATTTT
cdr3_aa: CASSPPARGRWGDTQYF

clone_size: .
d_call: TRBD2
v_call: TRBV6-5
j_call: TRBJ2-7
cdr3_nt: TGTGCCAGCAGGGGAGGGGTGAGGAACGAGCAGTACTTC
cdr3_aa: CASRGGVRNEQYF

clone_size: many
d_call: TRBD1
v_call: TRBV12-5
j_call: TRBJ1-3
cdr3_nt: TGTGCTAGTGCCCTACAGGGGGCGCCTGGAAACACCATATATTTT
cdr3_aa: CASALQGAPGNTIYF

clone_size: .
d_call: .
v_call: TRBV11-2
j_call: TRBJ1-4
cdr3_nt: TGTGCCAGCAGCTTAGTTATAAGGGGAAATGAAAAACTGTTTTTT
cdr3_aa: CASSLVIRGNEKLFF

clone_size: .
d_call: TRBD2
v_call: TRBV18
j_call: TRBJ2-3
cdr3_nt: TGTGCCAGCTCACCACCCTCCAGCGGGGGGTGGGCAGATACGCAGTATTTT
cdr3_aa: CASSPPSSGGWADTQYF

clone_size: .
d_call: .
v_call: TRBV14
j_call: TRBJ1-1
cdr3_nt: TGTGCCAGCAGCCCCCGGACAGCCGTTGAAGCTTTCTTT
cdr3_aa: CASSPRTAVEAFF

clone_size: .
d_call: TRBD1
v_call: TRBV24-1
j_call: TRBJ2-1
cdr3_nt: TGTGCCACCAGTGATACGGGACAGGGATACAATGAGCAGTTCTTC
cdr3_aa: CATSDTGQGYNEQFF

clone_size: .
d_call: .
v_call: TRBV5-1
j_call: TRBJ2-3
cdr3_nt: TGCGCCAGCAGTCCCCCGAGGCAGATGACAGATACGCAGTATTTT
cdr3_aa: CASSPPRQMTDTQYF

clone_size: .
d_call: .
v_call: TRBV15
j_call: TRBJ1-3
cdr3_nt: TGTGCCACCAGCAGAGATCGTCAGGGGGGAAACACCATATATTTT
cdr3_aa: CATSRDRQGGNTIYF

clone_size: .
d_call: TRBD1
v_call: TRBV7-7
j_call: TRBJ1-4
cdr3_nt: TGTGCTAGCAGCCAAACAGGGGGGACTAATGAAAAACTGTTTTTT
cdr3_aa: CASSQTGGTNEKLFF

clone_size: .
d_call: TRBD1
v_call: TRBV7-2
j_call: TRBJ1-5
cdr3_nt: TGTGCCAGCAGCTACAGGGGGCAACAGCCCCAGCATTTT
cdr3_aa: CASSYRGQQPQHF

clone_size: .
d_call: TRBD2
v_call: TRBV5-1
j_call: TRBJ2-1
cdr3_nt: TGCGCCAGCAGCCCCACCCTAGCGGGGGGGCCCCCCTGGCAGTTCTTC
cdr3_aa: CASSPTLAGGPPWQFF

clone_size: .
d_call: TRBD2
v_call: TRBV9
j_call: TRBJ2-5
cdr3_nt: TGTGCCAGCAGCACGACTAGCGGGGGTTCCCAAGAGACCCAGTACTTC
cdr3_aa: CASSTTSGGSQETQYF

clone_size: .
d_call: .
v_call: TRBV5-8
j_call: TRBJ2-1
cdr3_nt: TGTGCCAGCAGCAGGGAGTCCTACAATGAGCAGTTCTTC
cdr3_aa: CASSRESYNEQFF

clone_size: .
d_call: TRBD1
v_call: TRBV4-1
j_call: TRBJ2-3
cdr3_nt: TGCGCCAGCAGCCCGACAGGGGCAGATACGCAGTATTTT
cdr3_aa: CASSPTGADTQYF

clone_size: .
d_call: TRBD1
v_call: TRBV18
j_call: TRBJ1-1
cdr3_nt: TGTGCCAGCTCACGGGGGACAGGGCACACTGAAGCTTTCTTT
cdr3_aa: CASSRGTGHTEAFF

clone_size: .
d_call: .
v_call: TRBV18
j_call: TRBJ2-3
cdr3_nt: TGTGCCAGCTCACCACCAAGCCTGGGCGGGGGCACAGATACGCAGTATTTT
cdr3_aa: CASSPPSLGGGTDTQYF

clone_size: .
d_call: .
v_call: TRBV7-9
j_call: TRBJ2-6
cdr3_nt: TGTGCCAGCAGCTTATGGGGGCAGAGATCCTCTGGGGCCAACGTCCTGACTTTC
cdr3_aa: CASSLWGQRSSGANVLTF

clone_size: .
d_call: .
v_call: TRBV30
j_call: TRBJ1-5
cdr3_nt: TGTGCCTGGAGTGTAGGGGCCAAGGGCAATCAGCCCCAGCATTTT
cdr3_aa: CAWSVGAKGNQPQHF

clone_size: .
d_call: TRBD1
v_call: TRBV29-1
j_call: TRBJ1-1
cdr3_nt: TGCAGCGTTTTGGACAGGGTGGTGGCTTTCTTT
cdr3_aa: CSVLDRVVAFF

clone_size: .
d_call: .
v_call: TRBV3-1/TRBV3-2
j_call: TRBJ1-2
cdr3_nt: TGTGCCAGCAGCCAAGGCGTAAGTGCTAACTATGGCTACACCTTC
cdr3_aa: CASSQGVSANYGYTF

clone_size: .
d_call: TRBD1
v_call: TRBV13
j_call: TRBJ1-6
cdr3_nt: TGTGCCAGCAGCTTAGGCCGGGACAGGGTCCCCTATAATTCACCCCTCCACTTT
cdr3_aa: CASSLGRDRVPYNSPLHF

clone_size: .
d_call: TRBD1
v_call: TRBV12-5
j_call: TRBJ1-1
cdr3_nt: TGTGCTAGTGCCCTCCAGGGGGGCACTGAAGCTTTCTTT
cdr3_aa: CASALQGGTEAFF